This TCR beta chain was profiled in a study of cytotoxic CD8 clonotypes in ibrutinib-treated CLL. Study-wide results and caveats: The clonality rise at ibrutinib response reflected private clonotype expansion.

With regard to this clone: Antigen specificity is unknown.

Measured with immunoSEQ multiplex PCR; TCRdb has only the in-frame clones, and not every one. The sample has about 200,000 clones, about two thirds seen once. The V gene end was trimmed by 6 bases and the J gene end by 5 bases; junction bases not matched to a gene: 7. The CDR3 runs 15 residues. Looked up from germline, CDR1 is MNHEY and CDR2 is SMNVEV (reference sequence). The sequence came from a human donor with chronic lymphocytic leukemia. V and J are TRBV27 and TRBJ2-5; 12 nucleotides align to TRBD1. Sequenced here: PBMCs, sampled after 24 months of ibrutinib treatment. The CDR3 DNA is TGTGCCAGCAGCTTCTGGGACAGGGGGCTTGAGACCCAGTACTTC. Translated, it gives CASSFWDRGLETQYF.